This TCR beta chain is from a study of regulatory T cells in long-lasting Graves disease. Regarding the study as a whole: Sampling was limited to peripheral blood rather than thyroid tissue. For persistent Graves' patients, TCR diversity was lower than for newly diagnosed ones. Persistent disease was characterized by preferential usage of TRBV28, TRBJ1-2 and TRBJ2-5.

This sample's time point: newly diagnosed GD, antithyroid drugs for less than 3 months. PBMC RNA was the source of the TCR library. As concerns this clonotype: Its antigen is undetermined. An end of the junction does not agree with germline; a read error may underlie this.

Construction of the TCR beta libraries employed iRepertoire HTBI primers in conjunction with Arm-PCR of CDR3 regions. TCRdb analysed the multiplex PCR reads with MiXCR anew, one entry per CDR3 protein. The data hold under 300,000 distinct CDR3 sequences, with 20% observed a single time. The CDR3 spans 12 residues. Germline V gene data show CDR1 as SNHLY and CDR2 as FYNNEI. The material was peripheral blood mononuclear cells (PBMCs), obtained at new diagnosis, from a patient treated with antithyroid drugs. The chain couples TRBV2 to TRBJ1-1; TRBD1 is a possible D gene (6 bases). The TCR originated in a female donor with Graves disease. The CDR3 spells CACGQPNTEAFF. The CDR3 DNA is TGTGCCTGTGGACAGCCGAACACCGAAGCTTTCTTT.